Sequencing of this T cell receptor beta chain was carried out in a study of shared T cell receptors in the human thymus (dated by TCRdb to about 2021). With regard to the full study: The study examined how self-reactive, shared T-cell receptor alpha chains are generated in the human thymus.

Libraries were made using the immunoSEQ multiplex PCR assay. TCRdb retrieved this table from immuneACCESS and kept in-frame rearrangements only. Not all clones are present; in checked studies, unresolved V genes account for under half, and no reason is known for the remainder. The sample table contains approximately 490,000 clones; only one count was recorded for about 84% of them. 0.01% to 0.015% of the sample belongs to the ten largest clones. Details on this clone: There is no known antigen for this receptor. No per-base quality is available; no much larger clone lies one base away.

The same sample was also used in a study of human thymus T cells. According to the second study: In Finland, the donors were immunologically healthy infants who were having open corrective cardiac surgery for congenital heart defects. Thymus tissue was obtained as surgical resects removed during corrective cardiac surgery. Biased V and J gene segment usage appeared to be present in both thymic and peripheral blood repertoires. The related research reported highly overlapping thymic TCR repertoires among unrelated individuals. The study characterized TCR alpha and beta repertoires from eight infant thymus samples and a few related peripheral blood samples. Donor ages ranging from roughly 6 to 244 days were recorded, and five to seven male and a couple of female infants were included in the cohort. Thymocytes were released mechanically from tissue and stored at -70 °C as pellets of 10-30 million cells. Genomic DNA was extracted from frozen cell pellets with a QIAsymphony instrument. Using the immunoSEQ multiplex PCR assay, the TCRB and TCRAD loci were amplified from a standardized quantity of quality-controlled genomic DNA. Amplicons spanned the V(D)J region at a length sufficient to cover the CDR3 and identify V and J genes. Through the commercial immunoSEQ service, the amplicons were sequenced on an Illumina platform. Primer bias and sequencing errors were corrected using previously described methods, and TCRAD and TCRB definitions followed the IMGT database. The repertoires were analysed using immunoSEQ Analyzer 3.0 and VDJTools for basic statistics, V/J segment usage, diversity estimates, rarefaction and pairwise overlap. Chao1, ChaoE, Efron-Thisted, Shannon and inverse Simpson indices were used to estimate diversity, which was also estimated on datasets down-sampled to the smallest sample. For repertoire overlap, CDR3 nucleotide sequence, V gene and J gene had to match strictly, and clustering was done by Jaccard-based multidimensional scaling. On average, thymus samples gave 800,000 or so unique TCRB clonotypes, whereas blood samples gave about 84,000.

This receptor was obtained from a boy younger than two with a congenital heart defect. Donor details come from another sample of the same person, matched by shared clones. The sample consisted of thymocytes.

For the CDR3, the sequence is CASSLGTGAQEQYF. The base sequence is TGCGCCAGCAGCTTAGGGACAGGGGCGCAGGAGCAGTACTTC. The chain was built from TRBV5-1 and TRBJ2-7; 10 bases in between match TRBD1. The V end gives up 2 bases and the J end 7 bases, leaving 6 bases in the junction not matched to a gene. From cysteine to phenylalanine, the CDR3 is 14 amino acids long. The kept DNA is CDR3 alone, 42 bases in frame from the first base. CDR1 and CDR2 (SGHRS, YFSETQ) derive from the germline V gene. Supplemented by the reference TRBV5-1 and TRBJ2-7 proteins around the CDR3, the complete variable domain is KAGVTQTPRYLIKTRGQQVTLSCSPISGHRSVSWYQQTPGQGLQFLFEYFSETQRNKGNFPGRFSGRQFSNSRSEMNVSTLELGDSALYLCASSLGTGAQEQYFGPGTRLTVT.